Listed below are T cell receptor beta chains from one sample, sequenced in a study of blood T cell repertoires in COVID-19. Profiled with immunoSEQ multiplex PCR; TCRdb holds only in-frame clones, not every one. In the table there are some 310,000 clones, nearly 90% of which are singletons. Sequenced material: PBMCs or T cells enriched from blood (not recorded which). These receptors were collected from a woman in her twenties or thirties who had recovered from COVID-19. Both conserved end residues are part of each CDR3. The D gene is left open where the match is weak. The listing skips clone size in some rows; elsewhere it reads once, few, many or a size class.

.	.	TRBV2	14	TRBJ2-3	TGTGCCAGCAAGGGTGGGAGTAGGGCAGATACGCAGTATTTT	CASKGGSRADTQYF
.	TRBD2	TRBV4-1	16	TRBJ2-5	TGCGCCAGCAGCCAAGGGGCGGGAGAACTCTACGAGACCCAGTACTTC	CASSQGAGELYETQYF
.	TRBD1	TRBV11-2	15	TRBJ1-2	TGTGCCAGCAGGGGGTTAACAGGGGCCTCCTATGGCTACACCTTC	CASRGLTGASYGYTF
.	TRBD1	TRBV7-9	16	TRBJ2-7	TGTGCCAGCAGCTTAGGTAGGGGGCCCTCCTTCTACGAGCAGTACTTC	CASSLGRGPSFYEQYF
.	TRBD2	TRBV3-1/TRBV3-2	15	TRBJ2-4	TGTGCCAGCAGACTCGGACTAGCCGAAAAAAACATTCAGTACTTC	CASRLGLAEKNIQYF
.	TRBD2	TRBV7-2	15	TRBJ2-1	TGTGCCAGCACCGTTATAGCGGGAGGGTGGAATGAGCAGTTCTTC	CASTVIAGGWNEQFF
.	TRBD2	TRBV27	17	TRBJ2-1	TGTGCCAGCAGTTTATCTGCTAGCGGGAGGAGGTTCAATGAGCAGTTCTTC	CASSLSASGRRFNEQFF
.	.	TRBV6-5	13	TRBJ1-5	TGTGCCAGCAGTACAGGGAACAATCAGCCCCAGCATTTT	CASSTGNNQPQHF
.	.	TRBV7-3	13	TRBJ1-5	TGTGCCAGCAGCCCCGGGATAAATCAGCCCCAGCATTTT	CASSPGINQPQHF
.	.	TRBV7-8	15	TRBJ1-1	TGTGCCAGCAGCCGAGGCTGGGGAGGGAACACTGAAGCTTTCTTT	CASSRGWGGNTEAFF
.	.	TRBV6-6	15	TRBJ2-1	TGTGCCAGCAGTTACTCGGAGGTGGAGGGATCCGAGCAGTTCTTC	CASSYSEVEGSEQFF
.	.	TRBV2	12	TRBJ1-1	TGTGCCAGTCTTCCAGAGAACACTGAAGCTTTCTTT	CASLPENTEAFF
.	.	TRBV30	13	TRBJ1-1	TGTGCCTGGAGTTCCAGGGGAGACACTGAAGCTTTCTTT	CAWSSRGDTEAFF
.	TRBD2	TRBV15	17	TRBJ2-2	TGTGCCACCAGCTCTTCTAGCGGGAATTGGGGCACCGGGGAGCTGTTTTTT	CATSSSSGNWGTGELFF
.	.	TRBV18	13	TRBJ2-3	TGTGCCAGCTCACCCCCATCTATTGATACGCAGTATTTT	CASSPPSIDTQYF
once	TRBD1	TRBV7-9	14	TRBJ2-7	TGTGCCAGCAGTTCCCCGGGACAGGGCTACGAGCAGTACTTC	CASSSPGQGYEQYF
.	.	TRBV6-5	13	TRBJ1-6	TGTGCCAGCAGTTCCAGTGTTAATTCACCCCTCCACTTT	CASSSSVNSPLHF
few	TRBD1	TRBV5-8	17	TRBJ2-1	TGTGCCAGCAGCTTGAGGGACGGGACAGACCTTCACAATGAGCAGTTCTTC	CASSLRDGTDLHNEQFF
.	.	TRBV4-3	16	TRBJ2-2	TGCGCCAGCAGCCAAGAGTTGCTGATAGACACCGGGGAGCTGTTTTTT	CASSQELLIDTGELFF
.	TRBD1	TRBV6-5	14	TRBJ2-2	TGTGCCAGCAGTTACAGGGGGCTGACCGGGGAGCTGTTTTTT	CASSYRGLTGELFF
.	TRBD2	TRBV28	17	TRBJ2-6	TGTGCCAGCACCCGCGGGGGTTCAAGCTCTGGGGCCAACGTCCTGACTTTC	CASTRGGSSSGANVLTF